A selection of T cell receptor beta chains follows, all from one sample in a study of blood T cells in healthy people across ages. TCRdb re-analysed the 5' RACE reads in MiXCR, keeping a single row per CDR3 protein. Here the sample spans about 730,000 distinct CDR3 sequences, around 46% being singletons. Sequencing was performed on blood. These receptor sequences come from a woman aged 55-69 years in good health. Each CDR3 is given with its conserved first and last residue. The D gene is left open where the match is weak. Clone size appears in some rows only: once, few, many, or a class for an expanded clone.

TGCGCCAGCAAGGGTTTAAATTCACCCCTCCACTTT,CASKGLNSPLHF,NA,TRBV4-1,NA,TRBJ1-6
TGTGCCAGCAGACCCGGACTAGCGGGAGGTGAGGAGACCCAGTACTTC,CASRPGLAGGEETQYF,TRBD2,TRBV28,NA,TRBJ2-5
TGTGCCACCAGTGGAGGGGCAGGGGGACAAGAGACCCAGTACTTC,CATSGGAGGQETQYF,TRBD1,TRBV24-1,NA,TRBJ2-5
TGTGCCAGCAGCATACAGTACTACGGGCAGTACTTC,CASSIQYYGQYF,NA,TRBV11-2,few,TRBJ2-7
TGCAGTGCGGGCGGGACGGCCTATGGCTACACCTTC,CSAGGTAYGYTF,NA,TRBV20-1,NA,TRBJ1-2
TGCAGTGCAATCGGCCGTTCAGGGGAGCAGTTCTTC,CSAIGRSGEQFF,NA,TRBV20-1,NA,TRBJ2-1
TGCAGCGTCGACACTTTCCAGGACAATGAGCAGTACTTC,CSVDTFQDNEQYF,NA,TRBV29-1,NA,TRBJ2-7
TGTGCTAGTGGTTTGGTACAAACCGCCGGGGGGTACAATGAGCAGTTCTTC,CASGLVQTAGGYNEQFF,TRBD2,TRBV12-5,few,TRBJ2-1
TGTGCCAGCGCGTTACAGACAGGGTTAAACCAGCCCCAGCATTTT,CASALQTGLNQPQHF,TRBD1,TRBV28,once,TRBJ1-5
TGCAGTGCTAGAGGAGAAGCGGGCCACCCAGAGACCCAGTACTTC,CSARGEAGHPETQYF,NA,TRBV20-1,few,TRBJ2-5
TGTGCCAGCAGCCCTCGTCGATCTTTCTCCTATAATTCACCCCTCCACTTT,CASSPRRSFSYNSPLHF,NA,TRBV6-1,NA,TRBJ1-6
TGTGCCAGCAGAGAGACTAGTTCGGACATTCAGTACTTC,CASRETSSDIQYF,NA,TRBV6-1,few,TRBJ2-4
TGTGACAGCAGTTCCCCACTGAGGGCCCATCTATCCGAGCAGTACTTC,CDSSSPLRAHLSEQYF,NA,TRBV28,NA,TRBJ2-7
TGTGCCAGCCGCTTAGAGGGGCAGGGAAGAGAGTTCTTC,CASRLEGQGREFF,NA,TRBV7-9,NA,TRBJ2-1
TGTGCCAGCAGCTTAGAACACGAGGCGGCTGATGAGCAGTTCTTC,CASSLEHEAADEQFF,NA,TRBV7-8,few,TRBJ2-1
TGTGCCAGCAGCGGCGGGTCCCGAATAGAGACCCAGTACTTC,CASSGGSRIETQYF,NA,TRBV4-2,many,TRBJ2-5
TGTGCCACCTCCGGGTTGATAAGGGGGCTAGCGGGAGCATCGCAATACGAGCAGTACTTC,CATSGLIRGLAGASQYEQYF,TRBD2,TRBV28,NA,TRBJ2-7
TGCGCCAGCAGCCAAGAAGGGACAGTGAATTCACCCCTCCACTTT,CASSQEGTVNSPLHF,TRBD1,TRBV4-3,NA,TRBJ1-6
TGTGCCAGCAGCTTTGGACAGGGGACGGTAGAGACCCAGTACTTC,CASSFGQGTVETQYF,TRBD1,TRBV7-2,NA,TRBJ2-5
NA,CSARDVAGGSGTQDF,NA,TRBV20-1,NA,TRBJ2-7